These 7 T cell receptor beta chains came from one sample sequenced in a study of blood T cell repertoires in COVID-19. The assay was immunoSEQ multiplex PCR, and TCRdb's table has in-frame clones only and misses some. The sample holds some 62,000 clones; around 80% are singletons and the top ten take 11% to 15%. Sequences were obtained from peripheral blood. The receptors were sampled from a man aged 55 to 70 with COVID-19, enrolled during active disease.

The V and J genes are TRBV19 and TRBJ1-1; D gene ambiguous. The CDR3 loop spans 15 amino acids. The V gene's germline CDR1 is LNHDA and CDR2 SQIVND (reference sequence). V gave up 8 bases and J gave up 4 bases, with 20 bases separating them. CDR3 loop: CASAGRTLTPTEAFF. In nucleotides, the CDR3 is TGTGCCAGTGCGGGCAGGACCCTGACCCCCACTGAAGCTTTCTTT. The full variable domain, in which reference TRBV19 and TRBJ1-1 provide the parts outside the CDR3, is DGGITQSPKYLFRKEGQNVTLSCEQNLNHDAMYWYRQDPGQGLRLIYYSQIVNDFQKGDIAEGYSVSREKKESFPLTVTSAQKNPTAFYLCASAGRTLTPTEAFFGQGTRLTVV.

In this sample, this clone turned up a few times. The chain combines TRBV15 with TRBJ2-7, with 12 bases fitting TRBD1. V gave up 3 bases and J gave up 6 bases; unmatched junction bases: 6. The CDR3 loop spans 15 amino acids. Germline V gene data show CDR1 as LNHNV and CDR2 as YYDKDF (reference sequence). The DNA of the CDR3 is TGTGCCACCAGCAGGTCCGGGACAGGGGGCTCCGAGCAGTACTTC. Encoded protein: CATSRSGTGGSEQYF.

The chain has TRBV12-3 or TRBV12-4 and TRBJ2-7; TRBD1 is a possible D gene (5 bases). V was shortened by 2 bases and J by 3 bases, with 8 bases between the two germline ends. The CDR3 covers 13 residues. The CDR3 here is CASSLNQGYEQYF. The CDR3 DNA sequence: TGTGCCAGCAGTTTAAATCAGGGCTACGAGCAGTACTTC.

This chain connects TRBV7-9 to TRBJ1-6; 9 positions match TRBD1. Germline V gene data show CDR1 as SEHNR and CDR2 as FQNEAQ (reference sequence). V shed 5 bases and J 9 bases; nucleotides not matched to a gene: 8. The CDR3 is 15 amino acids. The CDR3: CASSPPGQGSSPLHF. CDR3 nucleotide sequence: TGTGCCAGCAGCCCGCCGGGACAGGGAAGTTCACCCCTCCACTTT.

The CDR3 DNA reads TGCGCCAGCAGCTTTCTTGGGACTCAGCGGGATGGCTACACCTTC. Amino acids: CASSFLGTQRDGYTF. The chain carries TRBV5-1 and TRBJ1-2; tentative D call: TRBD1 (5 bases). The CDR3 has 15 residues. CDR1 is SGHRS, CDR2 YFSETQ, per germline. V was shortened by 2 bases and J by 6 bases, with 17 bases between the two germline ends.

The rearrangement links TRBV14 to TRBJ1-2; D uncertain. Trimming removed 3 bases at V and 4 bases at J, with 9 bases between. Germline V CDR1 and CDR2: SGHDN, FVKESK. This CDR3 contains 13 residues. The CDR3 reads CASSQGGSYGYTF. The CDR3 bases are TGTGCCAGCAGCCAGGGAGGTTCCTATGGCTACACCTTC. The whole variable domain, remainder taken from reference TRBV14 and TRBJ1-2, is EAGVTQFPSHSVIEKGQTVTLRCDPISGHDNLYWYRRVMGKEIKFLLHFVKESKQDESGMPNNRFLAERTGGTYSTLKVQPAELEDSGVYFCASSQGGSYGYTFGSGTRLTVV.

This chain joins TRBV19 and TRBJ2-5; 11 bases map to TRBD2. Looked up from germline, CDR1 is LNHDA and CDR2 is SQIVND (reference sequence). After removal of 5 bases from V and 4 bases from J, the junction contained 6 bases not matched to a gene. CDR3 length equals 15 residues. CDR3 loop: CASSFLAGGAETQYF. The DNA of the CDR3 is TGTGCCAGTAGTTTCCTAGCGGGGGGTGCAGAGACCCAGTACTTC.